This TCR beta chain derives from a study of T cells after yellow fever vaccination. At least ten counts were recorded for this clonotype. Via MiXCR, TCRdb re-called the 5' RACE reads, giving one row per CDR3 protein. The top ten clones hold roughly a fifth of a sample with 300,000 to 350,000 distinct CDR3 sequences, around 4.5% of them seen once. The material sequenced was PBMCs, taken 15 days after the yellow fever booster vaccination. This receptor was taken from a man between 18 and 29 years old who received the YFV17D yellow fever vaccine.

The CDR3 loop reads CASSSRIPVAGENTGELFF. CDR3 DNA sequence: TGTGCCAGCAGCTCCCGAATTCCTGTAGCGGGGGAGAACACCGGGGAGCTGTTTTTT. This rearrangement joins TRBV7-3 to TRBJ2-2, with 9 bases that match TRBD2. The CDR3 extends over 19 amino acids. Germline V gene sequence: CDR1 SGHTA, CDR2 FQGTGA. Trimming cost V 4 bases and J 1 base; bases outside gene matches: 13.